This TCR beta chain was retrieved from a study of technical replicates of blood from a few donors. Profiled with immunoSEQ multiplex PCR; TCRdb holds only in-frame clones, not every one. This sample has around 93,000 clones, with less than 95% found just once. Germline V gene data show CDR1 as LGHNA and CDR2 as YNFKEQ. The CDR3 length is 16 residues. V lost 2 bases and J lost 5; bases outside the gene matches: 9. Sequencing was carried out using T cells isolated from PBMCs. The sequence was obtained from a human donor in good health. The V and J genes are TRBV4-2 and TRBJ2-1, with TRBD1 matching 7 bases. The CDR3 DNA reads TGTGCCAGCAGCCAACAGACAGGGACCCTCAACAATGAGCAGTTCTTC. It yields the protein CASSQQTGTLNNEQFF.